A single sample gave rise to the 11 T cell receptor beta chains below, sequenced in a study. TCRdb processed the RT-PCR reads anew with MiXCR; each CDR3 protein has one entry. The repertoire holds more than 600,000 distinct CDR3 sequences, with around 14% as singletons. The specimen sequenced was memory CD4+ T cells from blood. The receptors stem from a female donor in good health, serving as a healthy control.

CDR3 nucleotides: TGTGCCAGCAGCGTGCAGGGGGGTGAAGCTTTCTTT. Amino acid sequence: CASSVQGGEAFF. This chain links TRBV11-2 with TRBJ1-1; TRBD1 agrees at 7 bases. Germline V CDR1 and CDR2: SGHAT, FQNNGV. V shed 5 bases, J shed 7 bases, and the junction held 4 bases outside the gene matches. The CDR3 covers 12 residues.

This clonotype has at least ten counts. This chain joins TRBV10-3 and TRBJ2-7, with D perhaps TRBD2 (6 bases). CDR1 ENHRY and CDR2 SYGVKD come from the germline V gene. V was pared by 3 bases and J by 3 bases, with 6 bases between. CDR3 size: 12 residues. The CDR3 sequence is CAISEAGYEQYF. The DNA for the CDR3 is TGTGCCATCAGTGAAGCGGGCTACGAGCAGTACTTC.

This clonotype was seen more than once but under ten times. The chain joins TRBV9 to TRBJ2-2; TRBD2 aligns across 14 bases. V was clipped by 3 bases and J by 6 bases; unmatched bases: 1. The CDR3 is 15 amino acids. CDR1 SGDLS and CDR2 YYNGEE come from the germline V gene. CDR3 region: CASSGLAGGPGELFF. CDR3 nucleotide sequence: TGTGCCAGCAGCGGACTAGCGGGGGGGCCCGGGGAGCTGTTTTTT. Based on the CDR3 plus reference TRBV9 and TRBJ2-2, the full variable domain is DSGVTQTPKHLITATGQRVTLRCSPRSGDLSVYWYQQSLDQGLQFLIQYYNGEERAKGNILERFSAQQFPDLHSELNLSSLELGDSALYFCASSGLAGGPGELFFGEGSRLTVL.

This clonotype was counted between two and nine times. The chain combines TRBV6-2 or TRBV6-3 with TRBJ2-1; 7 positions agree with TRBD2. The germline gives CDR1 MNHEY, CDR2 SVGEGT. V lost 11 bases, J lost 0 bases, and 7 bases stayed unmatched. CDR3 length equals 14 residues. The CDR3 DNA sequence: TGTGCCGGGGGGGGAGGGAGCTCCTACAATGAGCAGTTCTTC. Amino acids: CAGGGGSSYNEQFF.

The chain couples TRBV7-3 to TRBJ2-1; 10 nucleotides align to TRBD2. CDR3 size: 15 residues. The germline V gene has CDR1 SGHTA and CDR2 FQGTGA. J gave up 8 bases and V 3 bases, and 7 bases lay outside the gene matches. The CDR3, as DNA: TGTGCCAGCAGCTTGTTAGCGGGAGGACCCTATGAGCAGTTCTTC. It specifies CASSLLAGGPYEQFF.

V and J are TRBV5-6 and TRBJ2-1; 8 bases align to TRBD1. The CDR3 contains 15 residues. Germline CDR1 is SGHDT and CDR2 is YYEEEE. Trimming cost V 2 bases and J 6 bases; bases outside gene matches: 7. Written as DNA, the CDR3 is TGTGCCAGCAGCTTATCGGTGACAGGGGTCAATGAGCAGTTCTTC. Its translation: CASSLSVTGVNEQFF.

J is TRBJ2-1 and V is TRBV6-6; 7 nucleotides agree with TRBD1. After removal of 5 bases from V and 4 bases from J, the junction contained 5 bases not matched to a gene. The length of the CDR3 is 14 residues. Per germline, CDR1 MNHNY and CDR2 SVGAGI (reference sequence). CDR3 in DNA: TGTGCCAGCAGTCCAGGGGGATGGTACAATGAGCAGTTCTTC. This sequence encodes CASSPGGWYNEQFF.

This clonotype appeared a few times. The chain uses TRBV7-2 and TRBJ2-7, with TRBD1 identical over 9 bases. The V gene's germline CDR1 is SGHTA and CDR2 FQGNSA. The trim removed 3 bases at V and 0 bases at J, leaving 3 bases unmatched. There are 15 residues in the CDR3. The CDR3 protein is CASSFGTGSSYEQYF. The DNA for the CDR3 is TGTGCCAGCAGCTTCGGGACAGGGAGCTCCTACGAGCAGTACTTC. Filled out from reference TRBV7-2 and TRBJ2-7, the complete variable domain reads GAGVSQSPSNKVTEKGKDVELRCDPISGHTALYWYRQSLGQGLEFLIYFQGNSAPDKSGLPSDRFSAERTGGSVSTLTIQRTQQEDSAVYLCASSFGTGSSYEQYFGPGTRLTVT.

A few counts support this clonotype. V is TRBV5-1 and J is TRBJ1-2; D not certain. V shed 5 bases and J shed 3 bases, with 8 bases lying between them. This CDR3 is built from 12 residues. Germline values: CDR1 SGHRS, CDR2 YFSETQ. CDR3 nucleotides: TGCGCCAGCAGATACGGGGACTATGGCTACACCTTC. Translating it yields CASRYGDYGYTF.

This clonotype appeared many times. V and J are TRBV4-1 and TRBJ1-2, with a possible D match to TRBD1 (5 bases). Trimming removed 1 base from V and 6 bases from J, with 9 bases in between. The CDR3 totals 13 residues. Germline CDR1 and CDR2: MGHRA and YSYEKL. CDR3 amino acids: CASSQGLGDGYTF. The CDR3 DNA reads TGCGCCAGCAGCCAAGGTTTAGGGGATGGCTACACCTTC.

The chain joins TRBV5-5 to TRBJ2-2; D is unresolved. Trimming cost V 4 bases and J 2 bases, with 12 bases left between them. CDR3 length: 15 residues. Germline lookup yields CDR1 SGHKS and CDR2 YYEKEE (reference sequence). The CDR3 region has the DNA TGTGCCAGCAGCCCCCTAGGGATAAACACCGGGGAGCTGTTTTTT. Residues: CASSPLGINTGELFF.